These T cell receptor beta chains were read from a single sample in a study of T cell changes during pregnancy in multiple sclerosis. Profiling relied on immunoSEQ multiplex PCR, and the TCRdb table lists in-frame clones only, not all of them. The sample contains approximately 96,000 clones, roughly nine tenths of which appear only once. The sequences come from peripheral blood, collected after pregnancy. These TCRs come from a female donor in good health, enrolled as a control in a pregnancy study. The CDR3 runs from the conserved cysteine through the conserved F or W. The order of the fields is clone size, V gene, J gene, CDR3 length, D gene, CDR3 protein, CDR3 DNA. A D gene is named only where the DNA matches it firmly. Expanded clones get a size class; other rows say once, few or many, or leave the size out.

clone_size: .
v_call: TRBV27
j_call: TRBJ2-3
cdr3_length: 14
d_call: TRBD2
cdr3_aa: CASGVAGRSPTQYF
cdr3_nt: TGTGCCAGCGGGGTAGCGGGTCGCTCCCCCACGCAGTATTTT

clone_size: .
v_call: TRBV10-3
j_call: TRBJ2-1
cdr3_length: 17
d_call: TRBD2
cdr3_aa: CAISGLAGGNSYNEQFF
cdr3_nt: TGTGCCATCAGTGGTCTAGCGGGGGGGAACTCCTACAATGAGCAGTTCTTC

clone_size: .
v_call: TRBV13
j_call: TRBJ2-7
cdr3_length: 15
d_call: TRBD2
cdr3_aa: CASSAGLAGAYEQYF
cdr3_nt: TGTGCCAGCAGCGCAGGACTAGCGGGGGCCTACGAGCAGTACTTC

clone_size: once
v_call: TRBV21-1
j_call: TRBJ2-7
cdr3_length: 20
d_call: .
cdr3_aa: CASSNNRRTTSVTSSYEQYF
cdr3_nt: TGTGCCAGCAGCAACAATCGGAGGACTACTAGCGTAACCAGTTCCTACGAGCAGTACTTC

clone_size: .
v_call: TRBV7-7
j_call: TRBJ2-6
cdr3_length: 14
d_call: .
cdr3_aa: CASSPGYGANVLAF
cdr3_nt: TGTGCTAGCAGTCCAGGGTATGGGGCCAACGTCCTGGCTTTC

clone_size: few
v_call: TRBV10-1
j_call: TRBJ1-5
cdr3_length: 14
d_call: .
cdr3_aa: CASRKRFSNQPQHF
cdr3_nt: TGCGCCAGCAGAAAGAGGTTTTCCAATCAGCCCCAGCATTTT

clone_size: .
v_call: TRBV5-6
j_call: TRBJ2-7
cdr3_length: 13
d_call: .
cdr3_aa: CASSPGNSYEQYF
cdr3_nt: TGTGCCAGCAGCCCAGGGAACTCCTACGAGCAGTACTTC

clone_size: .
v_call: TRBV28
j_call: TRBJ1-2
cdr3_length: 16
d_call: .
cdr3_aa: CASRDLLQGRHYGYTF
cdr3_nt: TGTGCCAGCAGGGATCTTCTACAGGGACGGCACTATGGCTACACCTTC

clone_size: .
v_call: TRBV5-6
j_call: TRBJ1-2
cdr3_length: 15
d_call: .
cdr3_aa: CASSLVLAPNYGYTF
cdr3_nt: TGTGCCAGCAGCTTGGTTTTGGCCCCTAACTATGGCTACACCTTC

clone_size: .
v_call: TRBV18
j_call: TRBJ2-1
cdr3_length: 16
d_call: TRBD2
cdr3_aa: CASSTSGTSLNNEQFF
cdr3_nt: TGTGCCAGCTCAACATCCGGGACTAGCCTCAACAATGAGCAGTTCTTC

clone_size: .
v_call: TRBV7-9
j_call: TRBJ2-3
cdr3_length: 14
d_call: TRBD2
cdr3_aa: CASSISGATDTQYF
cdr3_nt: TGTGCCAGCAGCATTAGCGGGGCCACAGATACGCAGTATTTT

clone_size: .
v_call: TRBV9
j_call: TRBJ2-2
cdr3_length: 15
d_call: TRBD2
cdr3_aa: CASSPLAGITGELFF
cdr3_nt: TGTGCCAGCAGCCCCTTAGCGGGGATCACCGGGGAGCTGTTTTTT

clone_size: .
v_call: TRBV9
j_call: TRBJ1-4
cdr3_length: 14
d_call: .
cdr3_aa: CASSFYDFSEKLFF
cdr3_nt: TGTGCCAGCAGCTTCTATGATTTTAGTGAAAAACTGTTTTTT

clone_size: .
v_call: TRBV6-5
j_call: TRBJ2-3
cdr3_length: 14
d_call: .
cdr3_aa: CASTTRGSTDTQYF
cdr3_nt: TGTGCCAGCACCACCAGGGGTAGCACAGATACGCAGTATTTT

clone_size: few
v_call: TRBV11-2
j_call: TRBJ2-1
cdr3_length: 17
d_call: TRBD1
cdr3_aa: CASSSGPGQGPNNEQFF
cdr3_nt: TGTGCCAGCAGCTCCGGACCGGGACAGGGGCCAAACAATGAGCAGTTCTTC

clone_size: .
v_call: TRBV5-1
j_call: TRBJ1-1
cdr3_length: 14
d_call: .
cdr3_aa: CASRPDQENTEAFF
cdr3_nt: TGCGCCAGCAGGCCTGATCAGGAGAACACTGAAGCTTTCTTT

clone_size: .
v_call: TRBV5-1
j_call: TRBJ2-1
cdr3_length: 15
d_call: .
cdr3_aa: CASSRLEGGGNEQFF
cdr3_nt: TGCGCCAGCAGCCGTCTCGAGGGGGGGGGCAATGAGCAGTTCTTC

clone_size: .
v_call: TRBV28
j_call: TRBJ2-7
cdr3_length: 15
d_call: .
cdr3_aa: CASSLTFGVVHEQCF
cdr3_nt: TGTGCCAGCAGTTTAACGTTCGGGGTAGTCCACGAGCAGTGCTTC

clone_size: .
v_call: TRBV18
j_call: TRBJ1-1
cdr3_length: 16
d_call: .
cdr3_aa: CASSPPTATMNTEAFF
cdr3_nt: TGTGCCAGCTCACCACCGACAGCGACCATGAACACTGAAGCTTTCTTT

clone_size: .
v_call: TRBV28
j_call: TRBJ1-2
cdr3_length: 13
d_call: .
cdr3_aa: CASSFQGPYGYTF
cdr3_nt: TGTGCCAGCAGTTTTCAGGGGCCCTATGGCTACACCTTC

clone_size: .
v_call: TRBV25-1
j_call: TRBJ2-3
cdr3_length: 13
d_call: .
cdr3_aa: CASSEAASDTQYF
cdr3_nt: TGTGCCAGCTCAGAGGCGGCTTCAGATACGCAGTATTTT

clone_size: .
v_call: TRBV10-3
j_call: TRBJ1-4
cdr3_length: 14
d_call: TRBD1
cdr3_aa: CAISRQGTREKLFF
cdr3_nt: TGTGCCATCAGTCGACAGGGAACAAGAGAAAAACTGTTTTTT

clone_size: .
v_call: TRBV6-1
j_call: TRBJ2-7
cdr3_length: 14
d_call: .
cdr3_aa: CASSPARLSYEQYF
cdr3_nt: TGTGCCAGCAGTCCCGCCAGGCTCTCCTACGAGCAGTACTTC

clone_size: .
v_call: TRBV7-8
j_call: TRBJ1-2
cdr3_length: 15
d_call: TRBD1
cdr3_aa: CASSLDRGVGYGYTF
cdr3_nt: TGTGCCAGCAGCTTAGACAGGGGGGTTGGCTATGGCTACACCTTC

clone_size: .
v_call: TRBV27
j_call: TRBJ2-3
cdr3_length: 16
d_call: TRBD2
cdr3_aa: CASRRGTSGNTDTQYF
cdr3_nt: TGTGCCAGCAGGAGAGGGACTAGCGGAAACACAGATACGCAGTATTTT

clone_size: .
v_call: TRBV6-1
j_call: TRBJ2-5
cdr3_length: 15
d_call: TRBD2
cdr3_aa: CASSLLAGVQETQYF
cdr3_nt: TGTGCCAGCAGCTTACTAGCGGGAGTACAAGAGACCCAGTACTTC